These 5 T cell receptor beta chains share one sample of origin, sequenced in a study of blood T cells in healthy people across ages. The use of a sample-barcoded 5' primer and a J-beta primer mix characterized a second PCR of roughly 6 to 12 cycles. One entry per CDR3 protein results from TCRdb running MiXCR on the 5' RACE reads. The sample consists of fewer than 2,000,000 distinct CDR3 sequences, about 35% of them appearing once. The sequenced sample was blood. Every receptor here comes from a woman younger than 45 in good health.

This clonotype came up many times. The J gene is TRBJ2-1, the V gene TRBV11-1; D is possibly TRBD1 (6 bases). V was clipped by 2 bases and J by 5 bases, with 16 bases between them. CDR1 and CDR2 (germline): SGHAT, FQDESV (reference sequence). The CDR3 runs to 16 residues. CDR3 sequence: CASSLRPGQPDNEQFF. The CDR3 DNA follows: TGTGCCAGCAGCTTACGTCCGGGACAACCCGACAATGAGCAGTTCTTC.

This clonotype has more than one count but fewer than ten. This rearrangement joins TRBV24-1 to TRBJ2-1; 13 bases match TRBD2. The trim removed 4 bases at V and 10 bases at J, leaving 12 bases unmatched. The CDR3 totals 17 residues. CDR1 and CDR2 from the germline V gene are KGHDR and SFDVKD. In nucleotides, the CDR3 is TGTGCCACCAGTGAACCTACTAGCGGGAGGGGACGGGGGGAGCAGTTCTTC. Translation gives CATSEPTSGRGRGEQFF.

This sequence joins TRBV24-1 and TRBJ2-1; possibly TRBD1 or TRBD2 for D (5 bases each). V was pared by 3 bases and J by 4 bases, with 9 bases between. Germline CDR1 and CDR2: KGHDR and SFDVKD. The CDR3 runs to 14 residues. The CDR3 nucleotides are TGTGCCACCAGTGATACGGGACCATACAATGAGCAGTTCTTC. Encoded protein: CATSDTGPYNEQFF.

There are a few counts of this clonotype. The gene calls are TRBV10-1 and TRBJ2-5; D gene ambiguous. Looked up from germline, CDR1 is WNHNN and CDR2 is SYGVQD (reference sequence). With 2 bases removed from V and 4 bases from J, the gap between germline ends came to 5 bases. The CDR3 runs 12 residues. The CDR3 nucleotides read TGCGCCAGCAGTGAGCCCGGAGAGACCCAGTACTTC. Amino acids: CASSEPGETQYF.

The chain combines TRBV9 with TRBJ2-2, with D maybe TRBD2 (8 bases). There are 17 residues in the CDR3. Germline V CDR1 and CDR2: SGDLS, YYNGEE. Trimming stripped 3 bases from V and 7 bases from J, with 22 bases between. The chain's CDR3 is CASSAPGGTRVVGELFF. The CDR3 region has the DNA TGTGCCAGCAGCGCCCCAGGGGGGACTAGGGTCGTCGGGGAGCTGTTTTTT.